The 6 T cell receptor beta chains below all came from one sample that was sequenced in a study of brain T cells in children with intractable seizures. Sequencing used immunoSEQ multiplex PCR; TCRdb keeps in-frame clones, though not all of them. The sample shows roughly 120,000 clones, around 94% of them seen only once. The specimen was peripheral blood, collected at surgery. These receptors were taken from a boy younger than two with hemimegalencephaly and intractable seizures.

The V and J genes are TRBV5-1 and TRBJ2-5, with D maybe TRBD1 (5 bases). CDR1 and CDR2 from the germline V gene are SGHRS and YFSETQ. V lost 0 bases to trimming and J lost 5 bases, with 14 bases between them. The CDR3 consists of 15 residues. The CDR3 bases are TGCGCCAGCAGCTTGGCTACAGGATTAGGGGAGACCCAGTACTTC. This translates into CASSLATGLGETQYF. The full variable domain, rest sourced from reference TRBV5-1 and TRBJ2-5, is KAGVTQTPRYLIKTRGQQVTLSCSPISGHRSVSWYQQTPGQGLQFLFEYFSETQRNKGNFPGRFSGRQFSNSRSEMNVSTLELGDSALYLCASSLATGLGETQYFGPGTRLLVL.

The chain recombines TRBV25-1 with TRBJ1-2; possibly TRBD1 for D (6 bases). The CDR3 has 14 amino acids. The germline gives CDR1 MGHDK, CDR2 SYGVNS. Trimming removed 6 bases at V and 3 bases at J, with 14 bases between. CDR3 sequence reads: CASRRSGVDYGYTF. The CDR3, as DNA: TGTGCCAGCAGGAGGTCAGGGGTCGACTATGGCTACACCTTC.

The chain carries TRBV21-1 and TRBJ1-1; TRBD1, as called in the table, went unchecked against the DNA. TRBV21-1 is a pseudogene locus. This CDR3 has 14 residues. CDR3 coding DNA: TGTGCCAGCAGCAAAGTGCAGGGTCTCACTGAAGCTTTCTTT. Protein product: CASSKVQGLTEAFF.

The chain has TRBV28 and TRBJ2-5; no clear D. This CDR3 contains 13 residues. V gave up 6 bases and J gave up 2 bases, with 10 bases separating them. CDR1 MDHEN and CDR2 SYDVKM come from the germline V gene. CDR3 DNA sequence: TGTGCCAGCAGCCCCGGCGGACAAGAGACCCAGTACTTC. Amino acids: CASSPGGQETQYF. Supplemented by reference TRBV28 and TRBJ2-5, the full variable domain reads DVKVTQSSRYLVKRTGEKVFLECVQDMDHENMFWYRQDPGLGLRLIYFSYDVKMKEKGDIPEGYSVSREKKERFSLILESASTNQTSMYLCASSPGGQETQYFGPGTRLLVL.

The CDR3 DNA follows: TGTGCCAGCAGTGAGTTGGCATGGGAGAGTAATGAAAAACTGTTTTTT. Translating it yields CASSELAWESNEKLFF. J is TRBJ1-4 and V is TRBV6-1; D unresolved. The CDR3 is 16 residues long. Germline CDR1 and CDR2: MNHNS and SASEGT. Trimming shortened V by 3 bases and J by 4 bases, and 15 bases separated the two germline ends.

The chain couples TRBV19 to TRBJ2-1; TRBD2 is a possible D gene (6 bases). Germline assignment: CDR1 LNHDA and CDR2 SQIVND (reference sequence). This CDR3 contains 16 residues. The ends were cut back, 1 base at V and 10 bases at J, with 20 bases in the middle. CDR3 sequence reads: CASSIAGGVKSGEQFF. The CDR3 DNA follows: TGTGCCAGTAGTATAGCTGGCGGGGTCAAAAGCGGAGAGCAGTTCTTC. The variable domain in full, with the rest retrieved from reference TRBV19 and TRBJ2-1, is DGGITQSPKYLFRKEGQNVTLSCEQNLNHDAMYWYRQDPGQGLRLIYYSQIVNDFQKGDIAEGYSVSREKKESFPLTVTSAQKNPTAFYLCASSIAGGVKSGEQFFGPGTRLTVL.